The next 24 T cell receptor beta chains were all read from a single sample in a study of blood T cells in healthy people across ages. Through a sample-barcoded 5' primer and a J-beta primer mix, a second PCR was run for roughly 6 to 11 cycles. TCRdb redid the calling of the 5' RACE reads with MiXCR, one entry per CDR3 protein. The top ten hold 7.9% of the sample, which has 1.5 million or so distinct CDR3 sequences, approximately 38% seen once. The source material was blood. These receptors all stem from a woman aged 18-29 years in good health.

This clonotype turned up a few times. The chain carries TRBV6-5 and TRBJ2-7, with 11 nucleotides matching TRBD2. The junction had 3 bases not matched to a gene; V was cut back by 0 bases and J by 2 bases. The CDR3 extends over 16 amino acids. CDR1 and CDR2 (germline): MNHEY, SVGAGI. CDR3 residues: CASSYSVTSGAYEQYF. CDR3 in DNA: TGTGCCAGCAGTTACTCGGTGACTAGCGGGGCCTACGAGCAGTACTTC.

The chain has TRBV9 and TRBJ2-1; 9 bases are a match to TRBD1. The DNA end is a closer match to TRBJ2-7, so the J assignment may be wrong. This CDR3 comprises 20 residues. Per germline, CDR1 SGDLS and CDR2 YYNGEE. The CDR3 bases are TGTGCCAGCAGCTTCCGGGACAGGGATTTAACCACCAGCTCCTACAATGAGCAGTACTTC. Translation: CASSFRDRDLTTSSYNEQYF.

This sequence joins TRBV6-1 and TRBJ2-7; TRBD2 is a possible D gene (5 bases). The V end lost 0 bases, the J end lost 3 bases, and 12 bases lay between the germline ends. CDR1 and CDR2 (germline): MNHNS, SASEGT. This CDR3 has 15 residues. The CDR3 protein is CASSEAWYGDYEQYF. In DNA, the CDR3 is TGTGCCAGCAGTGAAGCTTGGTACGGGGACTACGAGCAGTACTTC.

There are a few counts of this clonotype. V and J are TRBV5-1 and TRBJ2-3; tentative D call: TRBD1 (5 bases). CDR1 is SGHRS, CDR2 YFSETQ, per germline. V was clipped by 4 bases and J by 2 bases, with 11 bases between them. The CDR3 is 14 amino acids. CDR3 loop: CASSVGQTTDTQYF. The CDR3 nucleotides are TGCGCCAGCAGCGTCGGACAAACCACAGATACGCAGTATTTT.

The CDR3 protein is CASSSRPTYEQYF. The CDR3 coding sequence is TGTGCCAGCAGTTCGAGACCGACCTACGAGCAGTACTTC. This sequence joins TRBV12-3 or TRBV12-4 and TRBJ2-7; D gene ambiguous. This CDR3 spans 13 amino acids. Trimming took off 4 bases at V and 2 bases at J, with 9 bases between the two ends.

In regard to this clonotype: Relative to the germline gene, one junction end is altered; a read error may explain this. The chain carries TRBV7-6 and TRBJ2-5, with D perhaps given as TRBD1 or TRBD2 (6 bases each). Per the germline V gene, CDR1 is SGHVS and CDR2 is FNYEAQ. The CDR3 is 14 amino acids. CDR3 sequence: CASSVADSSIEQYF. In DNA, the CDR3 is TGTGCCAGCAGCGTAGCGGACAGTTCGATTGAGCAGTACTTC. The full variable domain, with the rest looked up from reference TRBV7-6 and TRBJ2-5, is GAGVSQSPRYKVTKRGQDVALRCDPISGHVSLYWYRQALGQGPEFLTYFNYEAQQDKSGLPNDRFSAERPEGSISTLTIQRTEQRDSAMYRCASSVADSSIEQYFGPGTRLLVL.

The genes are TRBV11-2 and TRBJ2-4, with D perhaps being TRBD1 or TRBD2 (5 bases each). The closer fit of TRBJ2-7 to the DNA end suggests the J call may be wrong. The CDR3 is 19 residues long. In germline, CDR1 is SGHAT, CDR2 FQNNGV. CDR3 residues: CASSSIRTPPGPPSYEQYF. CDR3 nucleotide sequence: TGTGCCAGCAGCTCAATCCGGACTCCGCCGGGACCACCATCCTACGAGCAGTACTTC.

V gene TRBV29-1 combines with J gene TRBJ2-1, with 11 nucleotides matching TRBD2. CDR3 length: 13 amino acids. V gave up 4 bases and J gave up 9 bases; unmatched junction bases: 5. The germline V gene encodes CDR1 SQVTM and CDR2 ANQGSEA. The CDR3 loop is CSVGLAGGVEQFF. CDR3 sequence (DNA): TGCAGCGTTGGCCTAGCGGGAGGTGTTGAGCAGTTCTTC.

The J gene is TRBJ1-4, the V gene TRBV14; D may be TRBD1 (5 bases). CDR3 length equals 15 residues. Germline lookup yields CDR1 SGHDN and CDR2 FVKESK. V was pared by 0 bases and J by 8 bases, with 13 bases between. The CDR3 DNA sequence: TGTGCCAGCAGCCAAGAGCAAGGGGTTGGAGAAAAACTGTTTTTT. Its protein product is CASSQEQGVGEKLFF.

The chain employs TRBV3-1 and TRBJ2-5; D remains ambiguous. Germline V gives CDR1 LGHDT, CDR2 YNNKEL (reference sequence). V was trimmed by 2 bases and J by 2 bases, leaving 12 bases between them. The CDR3 extends over 15 amino acids. DNA of the CDR3: TGTGCCAGCAGCCAATATCCGGGCCAACAAGAGACCCAGTACTTC. Translating it yields CASSQYPGQQETQYF.

This sequence joins TRBV20-1 and TRBJ2-5; 12 nucleotides agree with TRBD2. The CDR3 spans 19 residues. Unmatched junction bases numbered 13, after V lost 0 bases and J lost 2 bases. Germline-derived CDR1 and CDR2 are DFQATT and SNEGSKA (reference sequence). The CDR3 is CSARERVTSGRKSQETQYF. The CDR3 DNA reads as TGCAGTGCTAGAGAAAGGGTTACTAGCGGGAGGAAATCGCAAGAGACCCAGTACTTC.

The rearrangement links TRBV9 to TRBJ2-3; TRBD2 aligns across 9 bases. The V and J ends lost 2 bases and 6 bases, in that order; junction bases with no gene match: 4. Germline CDR1 is SGDLS and CDR2 is YYNGEE. This CDR3 has 14 residues. CDR3 coding DNA: TGTGCCAGCAGCGTGGCGGGGGGGCCGGATACGCAGTATTTT. This encodes CASSVAGGPDTQYF.

The chain uses TRBV7-2 and TRBJ2-7; D is perhaps TRBD2 (5 bases). Gene TRBJ2-5 matches the end of the DNA better, so the J call may be wrong. The CDR3 sequence is 13 residues long. CDR1 SGHTA and CDR2 FQGNSA come from the germline V gene. DNA for the CDR3: TGTGCCAGCAGCTCGGGGAAGGCGGTGACCCAGTACTTC. It encodes CASSSGKAVTQYF.

The chain couples TRBV14 to TRBJ2-7; no clear D gene. Trimming took off 5 bases at V and 0 bases at J, with 11 bases between the two ends. The CDR3 length is 14 residues. The V gene's germline CDR1 is SGHDN and CDR2 FVKESK. The CDR3 spells CASSSVRSSYEQYF. The CDR3 DNA is TGTGCCAGCAGCTCGGTCAGGAGCTCCTACGAGCAGTACTTC.

The chain is built from TRBV3-1 and TRBJ2-5, with 8 bases lining up with TRBD2. The J call may be mistaken, given a closer DNA end match to TRBJ2-7. This CDR3 is 16 amino acids long. Germline V lookup: CDR1 LGHDT, CDR2 YNNKEL (reference sequence). In DNA form, the CDR3 reads TGTGCCAGCAGCCAAGAAGGGACTAGGGTAATATACGAGCAGTACTTC. Translated: CASSQEGTRVIYEQYF.

The chain joins TRBV6-1 to TRBJ2-7; TRBD1 aligns across 12 bases. V lost 1 base and J lost 3; bases outside the gene matches: 7. The CDR3 has 17 residues. Germline V gene sequence: CDR1 MNHNS, CDR2 SASEGT. CDR3 sequence reads: CASSEVPGTGGYYEQYF. The CDR3, as DNA: TGTGCCAGCAGTGAAGTACCCGGGACAGGGGGCTACTACGAGCAGTACTTC.

This rearrangement joins TRBV20-1 to TRBJ2-4; a weak D match, TRBD1 (5 bases). The length of the CDR3 is 11 residues. V lost 3 bases, J lost 15 bases, and 15 bases lay in between. Germline V gene data show CDR1 as DFQATT and CDR2 as SNEGSKA (reference sequence). This chain's CDR3 is CSASGSQGLYF. CDR3 nucleotide sequence: TGCAGTGCTAGTGGTTCGCAGGGCCTGTACTTC.

V usage is TRBV20-1 and J usage is TRBJ1-2; no clear D. Germline CDR1 DFQATT, CDR2 SNEGSKA (reference sequence). Trimming left V 1 base short and J 6 bases short, with 15 bases between. This CDR3 is 14 amino acids long. As DNA, the CDR3 is TGCAGTGCTAGAGTGAGCGGGCAAGCGCATGGCTACACCTTC. Amino acids: CSARVSGQAHGYTF.

V is TRBV4-1 and J is TRBJ2-1; 9 bases map to TRBD2. The CDR3 consists of 16 residues. Looked up from germline, CDR1 is MGHRA and CDR2 is YSYEKL. Germline trimming cut 1 base from V and 7 bases from J; bases unmatched to any gene: 8. In DNA, the CDR3 is TGCGCCAGCAGCCAAGGCGGCGGGGGGGCACAGAATGAGCAGTTCTTC. The encoded protein is CASSQGGGGAQNEQFF.

J is TRBJ1-2 and V is TRBV2; D unresolved. Germline lookup yields CDR1 SNHLY and CDR2 FYNNEI. The CDR3 runs to 14 residues. Trimming removed 4 bases from V and 7 bases from J, with 16 bases in between. CDR3 region: CASSVESSGFGYTF. CDR3 in DNA: TGTGCCAGCAGTGTGGAGTCTAGCGGGTTTGGCTACACCTTC.

V gene TRBV19 combines with J gene TRBJ2-1; unclear D gene. Germline assignment: CDR1 LNHDA and CDR2 SQIVND (reference sequence). V lost 7 bases to trimming and J lost 2 bases, with 6 bases between them. This CDR3 has 12 amino acids. In nucleotides, the CDR3 is TGTGCCAGTATGGACGCCTACAATGAGCAGTTCTTC. This codes for CASMDAYNEQFF.

For this clonotype: Its ends do not fully match the called genes, so a read error is possible. The V gene is TRBV7-9, the J gene TRBJ2-7; D is perhaps TRBD1 (6 bases). CDR1 and CDR2 from the germline V gene are SEHNR and FQNEAQ (reference sequence). The CDR3 loop spans 13 amino acids. CDR3 residues: CASRPDSSCEQYF. The CDR3 DNA sequence: TGTGCCAGCAGGCCGGACAGTTCCTGCGAGCAGTACTTC. Combining the CDR3 with reference TRBV7-9 and TRBJ2-7 gives the whole variable domain DTGVSQNPRHKITKRGQNVTFRCDPISEHNRLYWYRQTLGQGPEFLTYFQNEAQLEKSRLLSDRFSAERPKGSFSTLEIQRTEQGDSAMYLCASRPDSSCEQYFGPGTRLTVT.

As for this clonotype: Germline is not matched at one junction end, which may reflect a read error. The V gene is TRBV20-1, the J gene TRBJ2-7, with D perhaps TRBD1 (5 bases). CDR3 length: 14 residues. The V gene's germline CDR1 is DFQATT and CDR2 SNEGSKA (reference sequence). CDR3 nucleotide sequence: TGCAGTGCTAGAGTTCCAGGGTGGTCCTCCGAGCAGTACTTC. Protein product: CSARVPGWSSEQYF.

This clonotype has just a few counts. The chain recombines TRBV6-6 with TRBJ2-3; D remains ambiguous. With 6 bases removed from V and 5 bases from J, the gap between germline ends came to 12 bases. The germline gives CDR1 MNHNY, CDR2 SVGAGI (reference sequence). The CDR3 runs 13 residues. As DNA, the CDR3 is TGTGCCAGCAGCCAGTGGGGATTAGATACGCAGTATTTT. Its protein product is CASSQWGLDTQYF.